The rows below give T cell receptor beta chains drawn from one sample of a study of radiotherapy plus CTLA-4 blockade in lung cancer. Measured with immunoSEQ multiplex PCR; TCRdb has only the in-frame clones, and not every one. The profile covers about 49,000 clones, with around nine tenths appearing a single time and 7.8% taken by the ten largest. This material consisted of peripheral blood, taken from a patient treated with radiotherapy plus ipilimumab. These receptor sequences come from a human donor with non-small cell lung cancer whose response to radiotherapy plus ipilimumab could not be evaluated. CDR3s include the opening cysteine and the closing phenylalanine or tryptophan. The D gene is left open where the match is weak. Where a row states a size, it is once, few, many or the class of an expanded clone; other rows omit it.

j_call d_call cdr3_length clone_size v_call cdr3_aa cdr3_nt
TRBJ1-2 NA 12 NA TRBV7-5 CARSLTGNGYTF TGTGCCAGAAGCTTAACAGGGAACGGCTACACCTTC
TRBJ1-2 NA 15 once TRBV18 CASSASGARNYGYTF TGTGCCAGCTCAGCCAGCGGAGCGCGGAATTATGGCTACACCTTC
TRBJ2-7 TRBD1 15 NA TRBV6-1 CASILAPGQGAGRYF TGTGCCAGCATTCTTGCCCCGGGACAGGGGGCAGGTCGGTACTTC
TRBJ2-5 NA 15 NA TRBV7-7 CASSLGQGIQETQYF TGTGCCAGCAGCTTAGGCCAGGGGATCCAAGAGACCCAGTACTTC
TRBJ2-1 NA 16 NA TRBV7-9 CASSLDAGATYNEQFF TGTGCCAGCAGCTTGGATGCGGGGGCCACCTACAATGAGCAGTTCTTC
TRBJ2-2 TRBD2 16 NA TRBV7-2 CASSLTGGWNTGELFF TGTGCCAGCAGCTTAACGGGAGGCTGGAACACCGGGGAGCTGTTTTTT
TRBJ2-7 NA 12 once TRBV11-3 CARRGLPYEQYF TGTGCCAGACGAGGGTTACCCTACGAGCAGTACTTC
TRBJ1-4 NA 14 NA TRBV11-2 CASSRGLYGEKLFF TGTGCCAGCAGCCGTGGCCTTTATGGTGAAAAACTGTTTTTT
TRBJ2-2 NA 13 NA TRBV6-1 CASRQLNTGELFF TGTGCCAGCAGACAGCTAAACACCGGGGAGCTGTTTTTT
TRBJ1-1 TRBD1 11 NA TRBV20-1 CSASRQGGAFF TGCAGTGCTAGTCGACAGGGGGGAGCTTTCTTT
TRBJ1-1 TRBD1 15 once TRBV4-3 CASSQSPGGASEAFF TGCGCCAGCAGCCAATCCCCAGGGGGCGCCTCTGAAGCTTTCTTT
TRBJ1-2 NA 14 NA TRBV15 CATSSAPGEGGYTF TGTGCCACCAGCAGTGCCCCAGGGGAAGGTGGCTACACCTTC
TRBJ2-7 TRBD2 16 NA TRBV9 CASSVGGSGKAYEQYF TGTGCCAGCAGCGTAGGGGGGAGCGGGAAAGCCTACGAGCAGTACTTC
TRBJ2-7 TRBD1 15 once TRBV5-1 CASSSHGTGGDEQYF TGCGCCAGCAGCTCACACGGGACAGGGGGCGACGAGCAGTACTTC
TRBJ2-7 TRBD2 14 few TRBV9 CASSPLTSGAPQYF TGTGCCAGCAGCCCTCTGACTAGCGGCGCCCCCCAGTACTTC